This entry lists 31 T cell receptor beta chains sequenced from one sample in a study of early T cells in non-severe SARS-CoV-2 infection. TCRdb re-analysed the 5' RACE reads in MiXCR, keeping a single row per CDR3 protein. The repertoire has about 79,000 distinct CDR3 sequences, around 11% of them found once; the top ten carry about 4.4%. The sequencing input was whole blood. These receptors came from an adult who was a healthcare worker with PCR-confirmed SARS-CoV-2 infection or an uninfected control (not recorded which).

This clonotype was recorded a few times. The chain is built from TRBV2 and TRBJ2-1; TRBD1 aligns across 7 bases. CDR3 length: 15 amino acids. The V segment lost 7 bases and the J segment 7 bases; nucleotides outside the gene matches: 13. In germline, CDR1 is SNHLY, CDR2 FYNNEI. The chain's CDR3 is CASMLDRAGMNEQFF. As DNA, the CDR3 is TGTGCCAGCATGCTCGACAGGGCGGGTATGAATGAGCAGTTCTTC.

This clonotype was observed many times. J is TRBJ1-3 and V is TRBV7-9; TRBD1 aligns across 7 bases. Looked up from germline, CDR1 is SEHNR and CDR2 is FQNEAQ (reference sequence). The CDR3 is 17 amino acids. V was clipped by 5 bases and J by 0 bases; unmatched bases: 10. Here the CDR3 DNA reads TGTGCCAGCAGCGGAAAAACAGGGGCAATCTCTGGAAACACCATATATTTT. Translating it yields CASSGKTGAISGNTIYF.

At least ten counts were recorded for this clonotype. This sequence joins TRBV6-5 and TRBJ1-4; the match to TRBD1 covers 9 bases. The length of the CDR3 is 16 residues. Germline CDR1 and CDR2: MNHEY and SVGAGI. V was pared by 5 bases and J by 8 bases, with 12 bases of the junction left unmatched. CDR3 in DNA: TGTGCCAGCAGTCCCGATTCCGGGACAGGGCTCGAAAAACTGTTTTTT. This gives the protein CASSPDSGTGLEKLFF.

This clonotype has just a few counts. The rearrangement uses TRBV7-9 and TRBJ1-1; D not certain. The V gene's germline CDR1 is SEHNR and CDR2 FQNEAQ (reference sequence). V was shortened by 2 bases and J by 9 bases, with 13 bases between the two germline ends. CDR3 length equals 13 residues. In nucleotides, the CDR3 is TGTGCCAGCAGCTTACTAGACTCCGCCCAAGCTTTCTTT. It is translated as CASSLLDSAQAFF.

This clonotype was picked up many times. The gene calls are TRBV30 and TRBJ1-1, with 7 bases lining up with TRBD1. Germline values: CDR1 GTSNPN, CDR2 SVGIG (reference sequence). The V gene end was trimmed by 4 bases and the J gene end by 0 bases; junction bases not matched to a gene: 8. The CDR3 is 15 residues long. The CDR3 coding sequence is TGTGCCTGGACCTCCGGGACAGCGATGAACACTGAAGCTTTCTTT. As protein: CAWTSGTAMNTEAFF.

This chain connects TRBV9 to TRBJ2-5; D is unresolved. V lost 2 bases, J lost 4 bases, and 12 bases lay in between. Germline V CDR1 and CDR2: SGDLS, YYNGEE. This CDR3 is 14 amino acids long. CDR3 sequence (DNA): TGTGCCAGCAGCGTCGGGCCGTCTCGAGAGACCCAGTACTTC. This gives the protein CASSVGPSRETQYF.

This clonotype was counted a few times. J is TRBJ1-5 and V is TRBV5-6, with TRBD1 identical over 7 bases. V gave up 1 base and J gave up 3 bases; unmatched junction bases: 4. There are 15 residues in the CDR3. Germline lookup yields CDR1 SGHDT and CDR2 YYEEEE. The chain's CDR3 is CASSLQGQHNQPQHF. In DNA form, the CDR3 reads TGTGCCAGCAGCTTGCAGGGACAGCACAATCAGCCCCAGCATTTT.

This clonotype was counted many times. V gene TRBV9 combines with J gene TRBJ2-1; D is unclear. Trimming removed 0 bases at V and 0 bases at J, with 7 bases between. CDR1 SGDLS and CDR2 YYNGEE come from the germline V gene. This CDR3 is 15 amino acids long. CDR3 in amino acids: CASSVGRSSYNEQFF. Here the CDR3 DNA reads TGTGCCAGCAGCGTAGGCAGGAGCTCCTACAATGAGCAGTTCTTC.

The chain joins TRBV6-6 to TRBJ1-1, with D perhaps matching TRBD1 (5 bases). With 8 bases removed from V and 4 bases from J, the gap between germline ends came to 14 bases. CDR1 is MNHNY and CDR2 is SVGAGI in the germline V gene (reference sequence). This CDR3 comprises 13 residues. The CDR3 region is CASGQGGVTEAFF. In nucleotides, the CDR3 is TGTGCCAGCGGGCAGGGAGGGGTCACTGAAGCTTTCTTT.

The chain couples TRBV19 to TRBJ2-2; maybe TRBD2 (6 bases). V was pared by 2 bases and J by 3 bases, with 19 bases between. CDR3 size: 18 residues. The V gene's germline CDR1 is LNHDA and CDR2 SQIVND (reference sequence). The CDR3 DNA reads as TGTGCCAGTAGTATACCCCCGATGTCGCGGGGATACACCGGGGAGCTGTTTTTT. Residues: CASSIPPMSRGYTGELFF.

V and J are TRBV4-1 and TRBJ1-5; D is ambiguous. Germline V gene lookup returns CDR1 MGHRA and CDR2 YSYEKL. CDR3 length equals 14 residues. V lost 0 bases and J lost 0, with 3 bases in between. CDR3 coding DNA: TGCGCCAGCAGCCAAGATGTTAGCAATCAGCCCCAGCATTTT. Translation: CASSQDVSNQPQHF.

This clonotype was detected a few times. This chain uses TRBV19 with TRBJ1-5; 7 bases are a match to TRBD1. The V and J ends lost 5 bases and 0 bases, in that order; junction bases with no gene match: 4. The germline gives CDR1 LNHDA, CDR2 SQIVND (reference sequence). This CDR3 is built from 15 residues. The DNA for the CDR3 is TGTGCCAGTAGTGTGGGACAGAATAGCAATCAGCCCCAGCATTTT. Amino acids: CASSVGQNSNQPQHF.

This clonotype was observed a few times. This rearrangement joins TRBV11-2 to TRBJ2-7; 8 bases match TRBD1. CDR3 length: 14 amino acids. J gave up 6 bases and V 4 bases, and 8 bases lay outside the gene matches. Germline V gene sequence: CDR1 SGHAT, CDR2 FQNNGV. The CDR3 protein is CASSYTGTGGEQYF. The CDR3 nucleotides are TGTGCCAGCAGCTATACCGGGACAGGAGGCGAGCAGTACTTC.

The rearrangement joins TRBV12-3 or TRBV12-4 to TRBJ1-4; D might be TRBD1 (5 bases). With 7 bases removed from V and 5 bases from J, the gap between germline ends came to 29 bases. This CDR3 comprises 19 residues. CDR3 sequence: CASTSTMGVEGGMNEKLFF. The DNA for the CDR3 is TGTGCCAGCACTTCAACAATGGGGGTAGAGGGTGGAATGAATGAAAAACTGTTTTTT.

This clonotype was counted many times. The rearrangement uses TRBV10-1 and TRBJ2-3; D might be TRBD2 (6 bases). Trimming cost V 2 bases and J 4 bases, with 13 bases left between them. CDR1 and CDR2 (germline): WNHNN, SYGVQD (reference sequence). The length of the CDR3 is 15 residues. Here the CDR3 reads CASSEDLSGADTQYF. The CDR3 nucleotides read TGCGCCAGCAGTGAGGACTTATCGGGGGCAGATACGCAGTATTTT.

This clonotype showed up many times. The V call is TRBV5-1, the J call TRBJ1-1; perhaps TRBD1 as D (6 bases). Trimming removed 1 base at V and 0 bases at J, with 13 bases between. Germline V gives CDR1 SGHRS, CDR2 YFSETQ. This CDR3 is built from 16 residues. The CDR3 protein is CASSLTGGNLNTEAFF. DNA for the CDR3: TGCGCCAGCAGCTTGACGGGGGGCAATTTGAACACTGAAGCTTTCTTT.

This clonotype was picked up a small number of times. J is TRBJ1-6 and V is TRBV7-9; D call uncertain. From germline, CDR1 is SEHNR and CDR2 FQNEAQ (reference sequence). V dropped 2 bases and J dropped 1 base, with 3 bases sitting between them. The CDR3 has 14 residues. The CDR3 reads CASSLFSYNSPLHF. CDR3 sequence (DNA): TGTGCCAGCAGCTTATTTTCCTATAATTCACCCCTCCACTTT.

A few counts support this clonotype. The CDR3 is CASSISGGWGEKLFF. The DNA for the CDR3 is TGTGCCAGCAGCATCTCAGGGGGCTGGGGTGAAAAACTGTTTTTT. V gene TRBV5-4 combines with J gene TRBJ1-4; TRBD1 matches at 8 bases. The CDR3 length is 15 residues. Germline assignment: CDR1 SGHNT and CDR2 YYREEE (reference sequence). The V segment lost 4 bases and the J segment 7 bases; nucleotides outside the gene matches: 9.

This clonotype was seen just once. One junction end does not reproduce the germline sequence, and a read error may be involved. This chain links TRBV7-2 with TRBJ1-5; D gene ambiguous. The CDR3 consists of 14 residues. The V gene's germline CDR1 is SGHTA and CDR2 FQGNSA. This chain's CDR3 is CVSSQQPFSQPQHF. CDR3 nucleotides: TGTGTCAGCAGCCAGCAGCCTTTCAGTCAGCCCCAGCATTTT.

Many counts were recorded for this clonotype. This sequence joins TRBV20-1 and TRBJ1-1; D perhaps matches TRBD1 (6 bases). The V and J ends lost 5 bases and 3 bases respectively, with 10 bases between them. Germline V gene data show CDR1 as DFQATT and CDR2 as SNEGSKA (reference sequence). CDR3 length equals 12 residues. The CDR3 is CSAPGGHTEAFF. The CDR3 DNA sequence: TGCAGTGCTCCGGGGGGGCACACTGAAGCTTTCTTT.

This clonotype was seen a few times. The rearrangement links TRBV12-3 or TRBV12-4 to TRBJ2-3, with TRBD1 as a possible D gene (5 bases). The CDR3 covers 15 residues. V was cut by 3 bases and J by 4 bases, with 14 bases left in between. The CDR3 protein is CASSFGVGVADTQYF. The CDR3 bases are TGTGCCAGCAGTTTCGGTGTAGGGGTGGCAGATACGCAGTATTTT.

This clonotype was detected only a few times. V usage is TRBV7-9 and J usage is TRBJ2-7; D may be TRBD2 (5 bases). Trimming removed 3 bases at V and 0 bases at J, with 12 bases between. The length of the CDR3 is 15 residues. Germline V gene lookup returns CDR1 SEHNR and CDR2 FQNEAQ (reference sequence). CDR3 DNA: TGTGCCAGCAGCTTCAAAGTAGGGAGCTCCTACGAGCAGTACTTC. Its translation: CASSFKVGSSYEQYF. Full variable domain (remainder filled in from reference TRBV7-9 and TRBJ2-7): DTGVSQNPRHKITKRGQNVTFRCDPISEHNRLYWYRQTLGQGPEFLTYFQNEAQLEKSRLLSDRFSAERPKGSFSTLEIQRTEQGDSAMYLCASSFKVGSSYEQYFGPGTRLTVT.

This clonotype was recorded a few times. The chain carries TRBV5-4 and TRBJ2-1; 7 bases are shared with TRBD1. The CDR3 is made up of 15 amino acids. The germline CDR1 and CDR2 sequences are SGHNT and YYREEE (reference sequence). J was trimmed by 4 bases and V by 2 bases; bases with no gene match: 6. CDR3 nucleotides: TGTGCCAGCAGCTTTCCGACAGGGATTTACAATGAGCAGTTCTTC. This sequence encodes CASSFPTGIYNEQFF.

This clonotype was recorded many times. The CDR3 region is CASSLAGTVNEQYF. The CDR3 coding sequence is TGTGCCAGCAGCTTAGCTGGGACAGTGAACGAGCAGTACTTC. The chain has TRBV7-9 and TRBJ2-7, with 7 bases matching TRBD1. Germline V gene data show CDR1 as SEHNR and CDR2 as FQNEAQ (reference sequence). CDR3 length: 14 amino acids. Trimming took 0 bases from V and 5 from J; bases not matched to a gene: 4.

The V and J genes are TRBV29-1 and TRBJ1-2; D remains ambiguous. V shed 0 bases and J shed 4 bases, with 12 bases lying between them. This CDR3 is 14 amino acids long. From germline, CDR1 is SQVTM and CDR2 ANQGSEA. As DNA, the CDR3 is TGCAGCGTTGAAGAGCGGGCGGTACTCTATGGCTACACCTTC. It translates to CSVEERAVLYGYTF.

For the CDR3, the DNA is TGTGCCAGCAGCTTGACGGGGTACATTCAGTACTTC. This codes for CASSLTGYIQYF. The chain couples TRBV11-2 to TRBJ2-4; maybe TRBD2 (5 bases). This CDR3 has 12 amino acids. V lost 3 bases, J lost 8 bases, and 8 bases lay in between. Per the germline V gene, CDR1 is SGHAT and CDR2 is FQNNGV.

Turning to this clonotype: This may stem from a read error, because a much larger clone lies one nucleotide away. The chain couples TRBV18 to TRBJ1-1; D is perhaps TRBD1 (5 bases). This CDR3 has 14 amino acids. Germline-derived CDR1 and CDR2 are KGHSH and LQKENI. In DNA form, the CDR3 reads TGTGTCAGCTCACCAGGCAGGGTGAACACTGAAGCTTTCTTT. The encoded protein is CVSSPGRVNTEAFF.

This clonotype appeared many times. The CDR3 loop is CASNREGGLSNQPQHF. The CDR3 nucleotides are TGTGCCAGTAACAGGGAGGGTGGATTAAGCAATCAGCCCCAGCATTTT. V is TRBV19 and J is TRBJ1-5; D is possibly TRBD1 (6 bases). V lost 7 bases, J lost 1 base, and 17 bases lay in between. This CDR3 comprises 16 residues. Germline V gene lookup returns CDR1 LNHDA and CDR2 SQIVND (reference sequence).

The sample holds many counts of this clonotype. CDR3 sequence (DNA): TGTGCCAGCAGTGACTCCCCTAGCGGGGGGGCCACAGATACGCAGTATTTT. It is translated as CASSDSPSGGATDTQYF. The V gene is TRBV6-4, the J gene TRBJ2-3; 12 positions match TRBD2. The V gene's germline CDR1 is MRHNA and CDR2 SNTAGT. CDR3 length: 17 residues. The V segment lost 0 bases and the J segment 2 bases; nucleotides outside the gene matches: 3.

This clonotype was found a few times. This rearrangement joins TRBV4-1 to TRBJ1-3; 9 bases map to TRBD1. V shed 1 base, J shed 2 bases, and the junction held 0 bases outside the gene matches. CDR1 and CDR2 (germline): MGHRA, YSYEKL. CDR3 length: 15 amino acids. CDR3 loop: CASSQGQGAGNTIYF. CDR3 in DNA: TGCGCCAGCAGCCAAGGACAGGGGGCTGGAAACACCATATATTTT.

The chain employs TRBV10-1 and TRBJ2-7; D is perhaps TRBD1 (5 bases). V was cut by 0 bases and J by 3 bases, with 12 bases left in between. The germline CDR1 and CDR2 sequences are WNHNN and SYGVQD (reference sequence). The length of the CDR3 is 15 residues. In DNA form, the CDR3 reads TGCGCCAGCAGTGAGTCTTTGGGGCCTGGCTACGAGCAGTACTTC. It yields the protein CASSESLGPGYEQYF.